A selection of T cell receptor beta chains follows, all from one sample in a study of T cell changes during pregnancy in multiple sclerosis. Profiled with immunoSEQ multiplex PCR; TCRdb holds only in-frame clones, not every one. The sample consists of almost 20,000 clones, roughly 90% of them appearing once. The sequenced sample was CD8+ T cells from peripheral blood mononuclear cells, obtained in the third trimester of pregnancy. The source is a female donor in good health, enrolled as a control in a pregnancy study. Each CDR3 is given with its conserved first and last residue. Each record gives: V gene, J gene, D gene, clone size, CDR3 DNA, CDR3 protein. The D gene is left open where the match is weak. Clone size is given for some rows only: seen once, a few or many times, or a class if the clone is expanded.

TRBV7-9	TRBJ1-3	.	.	TGTGCCAGCAGCTTAGACCGGAACACCATATATTTT	CASSLDRNTIYF
TRBV6-6	TRBJ1-5	.	.	TGTGCCAGCAGTTACCCTATGGGGCAGCGGGATCAGCCCCAGCATTTT	CASSYPMGQRDQPQHF
TRBV5-6	TRBJ1-2	.	.	TGTGCCAGCAGCTTGCTAACGGCGGAATTCCTGTATGGCTACACCTTC	CASSLLTAEFLYGYTF
TRBV9	TRBJ1-1	.	few	TGTGCCAGCAGCGTAGTAGACTACATGAACACTGAAGCTTTCTTT	CASSVVDYMNTEAFF
TRBV6-5	TRBJ1-2	TRBD1	.	TGTGCCAGCACCCCCGGACAGGGGGCTAACTATGGCTACACCTTC	CASTPGQGANYGYTF
TRBV27	TRBJ1-6	.	.	TGTGCCAGCAGTCTAGGGGATTCACCCCTCCACTTT	CASSLGDSPLHF
TRBV12-5	TRBJ1-6	TRBD1	.	TGTGCTAGTGGTTTGGTACCCGGGACAGGGGATAGTAATTCACCCCTCCACTTT	CASGLVPGTGDSNSPLHF
TRBV9	TRBJ1-5	.	.	TGTGCCAGCAGCGCGGGGGGTAGCAATCAGCCCCAGCATTTT	CASSAGGSNQPQHF
TRBV2	TRBJ1-2	TRBD1	.	TGTGCCAGCACCAGGGACAGGGAGGGTGGCTACACCTTC	CASTRDREGGYTF
TRBV4-1	TRBJ1-4	.	.	TGCGCCAGCAGCCAAGATGCTGGGCAGAACCAGAATGAAAAACTGTTTTTT	CASSQDAGQNQNEKLFF
TRBV21-1	TRBJ1-2	.	.	.	CASSVGQGSYGSTKGTNYGYTF
TRBV6-5	TRBJ1-1	TRBD1	.	TGTGCCAGCAGTTACTCGACAGGGGAAGCTTTCTTT	CASSYSTGEAFF
TRBV4-3	TRBJ1-5	.	.	TGCGCCAGCAGCCAAGATGGTGGAGGAAATCAGCCCCGGCATTTT	CASSQDGGGNQPRHF
TRBV19	TRBJ2-1	TRBD1	medium-sized	TGTGCCAGTAGTATTACAGGGGACAGGGAGCAGTTCTTC	CASSITGDREQFF
TRBV7-9	TRBJ2-3	TRBD2	.	TGTGCCAGCAGCCGTCTAGCGGGGGGGCCCGATACGCAGTATTTT	CASSRLAGGPDTQYF
TRBV6-5	TRBJ2-7	TRBD1	.	TGTGCCAGCAGTTCCGGACAGGGGGCATTACGACGGGGGCAGTACTTC	CASSSGQGALRRGQYF
TRBV4-3	TRBJ1-2	.	.	TGCGCCAGCAGCCAAGATCCATCGGGCAGGGCAGGGTATGGCTACACCTTC	CASSQDPSGRAGYGYTF
TRBV5-5	TRBJ1-1	.	.	TGTGCCAGCAGCTTTCCCCATAAAGGGGAGGAGGACACTGAAGCTTTCTTT	CASSFPHKGEEDTEAFF
TRBV4-3	TRBJ2-7	.	.	TGCGCCAGCAGCCAAGATAGGGGGATCTCATACGAGCAGTACTTC	CASSQDRGISYEQYF
TRBV12-5	TRBJ1-3	TRBD1	.	TGTGCTAGTGGAGGGATCGGGGGGGACAGGGGCCTCTCTGGAAACACCATATATTTT	CASGGIGGDRGLSGNTIYF
TRBV4-2	TRBJ1-4	TRBD1	.	TGTGCCAGCAGCCAAGCTTGGGGACAGGGGGTCGGGGGGGAGGAAAAACTGTTTTTT	CASSQAWGQGVGGEEKLFF
TRBV14	TRBJ2-6	.	.	TGTGCCAGCAGCCAAGAGGCACCGTACATCTCTGGGGCCAACGTCCTGACTTTC	CASSQEAPYISGANVLTF
TRBV11-2	TRBJ1-6	.	.	TGTGCCAGCAGCTTAGACGGCCAGGGGACTTCACCCCTCCACTTT	CASSLDGQGTSPLHF
TRBV5-1	TRBJ2-7	.	once	TGCGCCAGCAGCTTGGCGGGTTCCTACGAGCAGTACTTC	CASSLAGSYEQYF
TRBV7-2	TRBJ1-1	.	once	TGTGCCAGCAGCTTACATCGGACTGAAGCTTTCTTT	CASSLHRTEAFF
TRBV4-2	TRBJ1-2	.	.	TGTGCCAGCAGCCAAGGAGGGAATAGGGGCTACACCTTC	CASSQGGNRGYTF
TRBV5-5	TRBJ1-1	TRBD1	.	TGTGCCAGCAGCCTCAGGACAGGGGGCGGCTTGAACACTGAAGCTTTCTTT	CASSLRTGGGLNTEAFF
TRBV15	TRBJ2-7	.	once	TGTGCCACCATTCGAACCGACAGGATACTTTACGAGCAGTACTTC	CATIRTDRILYEQYF
TRBV9	TRBJ2-7	.	.	TGTGCCAGCGGGTCGGAGGGGACCTACGAGCAGTACTTC	CASGSEGTYEQYF
TRBV5-5	TRBJ1-4	.	.	TGTGCCAGCAGCTTGACTGAATACGAAAAACTGTTTTTT	CASSLTEYEKLFF
TRBV28	TRBJ2-7	TRBD1	.	TGTGCCAGCAGCCCATTGGGGCGAGGGACAGGGAATTTCCGCGAGCAGTACTTC	CASSPLGRGTGNFREQYF
TRBV27	TRBJ1-5	TRBD1	.	TGTGCCAGCAGTTTCGGGACAGCCAGCAATCAGCCCCAGCATTTT	CASSFGTASNQPQHF
TRBV4-3	TRBJ2-1	TRBD2	.	TGCGCCAGCAGCCAAGATGGAGGGACTAGCGGATACAATGAGCAGTTCTTC	CASSQDGGTSGYNEQFF
TRBV5-5	TRBJ1-1	TRBD1	.	TGTGCCAGCAGCTTTGGAGCCACGAGACAGGGGGCTGCTGAAGCTTTCTTT	CASSFGATRQGAAEAFF
TRBV9	TRBJ1-2	.	.	TGTGCCAGCAGCGAGGGAACGAAATCGGGGTACTATGGCTACACCTTC	CASSEGTKSGYYGYTF
TRBV19	TRBJ1-1	TRBD1	.	TGTGCCAGTAGTTTCCGGACAGGTGACACTGAAGCTTTCTTT	CASSFRTGDTEAFF
TRBV9	TRBJ1-2	.	.	TGTGCCAGTGATTCCAGAAACTATGGCTACACCTTC	CASDSRNYGYTF
TRBV4-2	TRBJ2-2	.	.	TGTGCCAGCAGCCAAGATTCGGGGACAAGGAACACCGGGGAGCTGTTTTTT	CASSQDSGTRNTGELFF
TRBV5-5	TRBJ2-7	.	.	TGTGCCAGCAGCTTATCCGGGGAGCAGTACTTC	CASSLSGEQYF
TRBV30	TRBJ2-7	.	.	TGTGCCTGGAGGGGTGGACAGTCCACCTACGAGCAGTACTTC	CAWRGGQSTYEQYF
TRBV5-4	TRBJ2-2	.	.	TGTGCCAGCACTGGACTTACGGGGGAGCTGTTTTTT	CASTGLTGELFF
TRBV5-1	TRBJ2-2	.	.	TGCGCCAGCAGCCCCCCGGAACTAACCGGGGAGCTGTTTTTT	CASSPPELTGELFF
TRBV13	TRBJ2-5	TRBD2	.	TGTGCCAGCAGCTCGACTAGCGGGGTCCGGGAGACCCAGTACTTC	CASSSTSGVRETQYF
TRBV27	TRBJ2-7	TRBD1	.	TGTGCCAGCAGTTTATTAAGAACAGGGGGCGCCGACGAGCAGTACTTC	CASSLLRTGGADEQYF
TRBV6-5	TRBJ1-2	TRBD1	.	TGTGCCAGCAGTTACCAGGGGGCGGATGGCTACACCTTC	CASSYQGADGYTF
TRBV25-1	TRBJ2-3	TRBD2	.	TGTGCCAGCAGTGACAAAGCGGGGGGCTCCACAGATACGCAGTATTTT	CASSDKAGGSTDTQYF
TRBV4-1	TRBJ2-7	.	once	TGCGCCAGCAGCCCGACTAGTTCCGACGAGCAGTACTTC	CASSPTSSDEQYF
TRBV29-1	TRBJ1-1	.	large	TGCAGCGCCTTTGGGACGGGGGACACTGAAGCTTTCTTT	CSAFGTGDTEAFF
TRBV28	TRBJ1-6	.	.	TGTGCCAGCAGTCCCCACCCCCCGGAGCGGGATTCACCCCTCCACTTT	CASSPHPPERDSPLHF
TRBV7-9	TRBJ2-5	TRBD2	.	TGTGCCAGCATCCCTAGCGGAAAGGAGACCCAGTACTTC	CASIPSGKETQYF
TRBV15	TRBJ1-2	TRBD1	.	TGTGCCACCAGCAGAGATCAAGCGGACAGGGCGGAAGGCTACACCTTC	CATSRDQADRAEGYTF
TRBV27	TRBJ2-1	TRBD2	once	TGTGCCAGCACTACCGTAGCGGGGGGGGTGAATGAGCAGTTCTTC	CASTTVAGGVNEQFF
TRBV4-1	TRBJ2-3	TRBD1	.	TGCGCCAGCAGCCAACTAACTCCGGGACAGCGACCCACAGATACGCAGTATTTT	CASSQLTPGQRPTDTQYF
TRBV6-5	TRBJ2-3	.	.	TGTGCCAGCAGTTATGGGGACACTCAACGCACAGATACGCAGTATTTT	CASSYGDTQRTDTQYF
TRBV5-1	TRBJ1-1	.	.	TGCGCCAGACCGATTACTGCCAACGAGGGGAACACTGAAGCTTTCTTT	CARPITANEGNTEAFF
TRBV7-6	TRBJ2-3	.	.	TGTGCCAGCAGCCGCAGGGAACTTAGCACAGATACGCAGTATTTT	CASSRRELSTDTQYF
TRBV19	TRBJ1-6	TRBD1	.	TGTGCCAGTAGTATTGGGACAGGTAACTCACCCCTCCACTTT	CASSIGTGNSPLHF